This TCR beta chain is from a study of CD8+ T cells in alopecia areata. Treatment denoted: oral pan-JAK inhibitor, 5-10 mg twice daily. From alopecia areata patients, lesional scalp punch biopsies and peripheral blood were collected. Germline CDR1 SEHNR, CDR2 FQNEAQ (reference sequence). The CDR3 is made up of 15 amino acids. Germline trimming cut 2 bases from V and 6 bases from J; bases unmatched to any gene: 7. RNA extraction and reverse transcription yielded cDNA as sequencing template. Sequencing used immunoSEQ multiplex PCR; TCRdb keeps in-frame clones, though not all of them. Of about 13,000 clones detected, 68% appear once; the ten largest clones hold roughly 7%.

Sequenced here: skin, sampled at week 4, from a patient treated with tofacitinib. This TCR was recovered from a human donor with alopecia areata. The V call is TRBV7-9, the J call TRBJ1-2, with 9 bases identical to TRBD1. CDR3 in amino acids: CASSLYRDRVHGYTF. The CDR3 nucleotides read TGTGCCAGCAGCTTATACAGGGACAGGGTCCATGGCTACACCTTC.